This T cell receptor beta chain originates from a study of blood T cell repertoires in COVID-19. Trimming removed 4 bases at V and 5 bases at J, with 8 bases between. The CDR3 has 12 residues. Germline lookup yields CDR1 LNHDA and CDR2 SQIVND (reference sequence). The protocol was immunoSEQ multiplex PCR, while the TCRdb copy is restricted to in-frame clones and leaves out a portion. The sample has approximately 68,000 clones; about 88% are singletons. The TCR comes from a man aged 70-80 years with active or convalescent COVID-19. The V and J genes are TRBV19 and TRBJ2-5, with D perhaps matching TRBD2 (6 bases). The sequencing sample was made of peripheral blood. CDR3 residues: CASSKTRETQYF. DNA of the CDR3: TGTGCCAGTAGTAAGACTAGGGAGACCCAGTACTTC.